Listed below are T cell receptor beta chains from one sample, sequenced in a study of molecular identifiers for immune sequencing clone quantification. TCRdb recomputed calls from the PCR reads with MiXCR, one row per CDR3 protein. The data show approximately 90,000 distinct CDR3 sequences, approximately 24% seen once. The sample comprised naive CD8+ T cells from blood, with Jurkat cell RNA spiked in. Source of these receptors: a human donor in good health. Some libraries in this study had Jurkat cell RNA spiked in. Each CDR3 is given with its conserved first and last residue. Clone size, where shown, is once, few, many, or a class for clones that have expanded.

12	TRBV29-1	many	CSATGTGSEQYF
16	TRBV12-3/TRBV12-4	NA	CASSLGVAGGTDPQYF
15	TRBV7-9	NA	CASTIGLAGVYEQYF
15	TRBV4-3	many	CASSQGGEWNSPLHF
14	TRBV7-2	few	CASSIPTGEETQYF
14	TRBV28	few	CASRPRLGSTEAFF
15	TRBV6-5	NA	CASSYSSNRAYEQYF
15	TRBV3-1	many	CASSQDFVSAGELFF
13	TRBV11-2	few	CASGQGTAGEQYF
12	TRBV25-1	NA	CVSSVGPETQYF
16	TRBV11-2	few	CASSLDWDRVADTQYF
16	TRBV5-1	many	CASSYGTGKVSTEAFF
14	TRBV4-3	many	CASSPGTSGYEQYF
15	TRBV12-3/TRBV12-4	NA	CASSGTGGLPYEQYF
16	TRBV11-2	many	CASSLYSRTANEKLFF
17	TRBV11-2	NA	CASSLVDPAGGLNEQFF
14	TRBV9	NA	CASSPSWGSYEQYF
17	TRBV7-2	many	CASSLAWTAVSGNTIYF
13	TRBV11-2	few	CASSSTGAVEAFF
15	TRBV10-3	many	CAISPRDSLQETQYF
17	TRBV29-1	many	CSVETGGGSGVYNEQFF
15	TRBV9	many	CASSVEDGPSYEQYF
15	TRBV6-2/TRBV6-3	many	CASSYRQGRFTEAFF
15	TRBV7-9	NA	CASASQEDRLYEQYF
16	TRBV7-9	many	CASSSILAGVTDTQYF
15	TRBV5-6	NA	CASSLPGQGIGEQFF
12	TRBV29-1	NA	CSVVAESYGQYF
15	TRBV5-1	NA	CASSLGEGWLNEQYF
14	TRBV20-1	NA	CGAGDTVRSYEQYF
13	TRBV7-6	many	CASSWEVHTEAFF
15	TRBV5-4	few	CASSLVGAMNTEAFF
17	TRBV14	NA	CASSQIRDRGVRETQYF
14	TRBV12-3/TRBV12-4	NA	CASSLGVSIHIQYF
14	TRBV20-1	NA	CSAFDPGSSYGYTF
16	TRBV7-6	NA	CASSPRTSGRFNEQFF
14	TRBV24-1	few	CASSGPGRGDKQFF
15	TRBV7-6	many	CASSLKGVTYNEQFF
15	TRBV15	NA	CATSSGTGPYNEQFF
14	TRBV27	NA	CASSSLAGGHEQFF
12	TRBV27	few	CASSIYNQPQHF
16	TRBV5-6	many	CASSLPTGSGANVLTF
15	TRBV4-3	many	CASSQAGGANTEAFF
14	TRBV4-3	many	CASSQDDSHYGYTF
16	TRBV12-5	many	CASGLATGATQETQYF
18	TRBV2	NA	CASSDLTSGDSSYNEQFF